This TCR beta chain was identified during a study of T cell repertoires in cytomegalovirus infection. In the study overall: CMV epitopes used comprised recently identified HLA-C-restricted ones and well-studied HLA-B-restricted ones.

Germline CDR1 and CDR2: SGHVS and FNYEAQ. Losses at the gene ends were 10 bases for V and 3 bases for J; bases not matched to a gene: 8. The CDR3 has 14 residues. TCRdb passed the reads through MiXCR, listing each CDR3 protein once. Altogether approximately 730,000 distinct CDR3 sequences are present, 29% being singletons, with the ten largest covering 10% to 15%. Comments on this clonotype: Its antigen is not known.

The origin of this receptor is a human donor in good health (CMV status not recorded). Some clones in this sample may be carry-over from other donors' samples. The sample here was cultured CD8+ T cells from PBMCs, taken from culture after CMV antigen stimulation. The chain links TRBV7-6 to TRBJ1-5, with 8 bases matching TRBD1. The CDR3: CANRQGWDNQPQHF. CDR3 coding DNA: TGTGCCAACAGACAGGGGTGGGACAATCAGCCCCAGCATTTT.